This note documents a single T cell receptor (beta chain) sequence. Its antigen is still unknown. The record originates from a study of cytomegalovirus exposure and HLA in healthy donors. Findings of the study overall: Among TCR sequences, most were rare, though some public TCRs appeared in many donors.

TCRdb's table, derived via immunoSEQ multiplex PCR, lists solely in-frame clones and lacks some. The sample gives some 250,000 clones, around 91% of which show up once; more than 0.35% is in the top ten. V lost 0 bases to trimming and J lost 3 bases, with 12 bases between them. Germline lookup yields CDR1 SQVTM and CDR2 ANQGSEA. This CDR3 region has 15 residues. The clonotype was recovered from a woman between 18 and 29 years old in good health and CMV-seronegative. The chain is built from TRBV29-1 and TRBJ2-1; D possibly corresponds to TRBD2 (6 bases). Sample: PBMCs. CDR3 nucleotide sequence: TGCAGCGTTGAAGATGTGGGGGGAATCTACAATGAGCAGTTCTTC. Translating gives CSVEDVGGIYNEQFF.